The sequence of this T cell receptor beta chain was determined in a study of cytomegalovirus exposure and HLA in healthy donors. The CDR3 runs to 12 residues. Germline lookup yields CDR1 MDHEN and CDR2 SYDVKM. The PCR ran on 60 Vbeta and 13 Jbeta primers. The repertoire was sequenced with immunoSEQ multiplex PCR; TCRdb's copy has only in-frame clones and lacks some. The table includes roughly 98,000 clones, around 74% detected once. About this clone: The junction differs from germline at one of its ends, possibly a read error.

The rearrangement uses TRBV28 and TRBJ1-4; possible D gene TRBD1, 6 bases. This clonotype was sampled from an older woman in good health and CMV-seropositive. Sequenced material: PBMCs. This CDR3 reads CATNDPNAGALF. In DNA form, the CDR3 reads TGTGCCACCAACGACCCAAATGCAGGGGCCCTTTTT.